This T cell receptor beta chain was identified in a study of CD8 T cells in ankylosing spondylitis. General study findings and limits: Characteristic of ankylosing spondylitis blood, it appeared, was a TCR beta motif comprising several highly homologous variants.

This clonotype came up many times. Its antigen remains unknown. Germline CDR1 KGHSH, CDR2 LQKENI. The germline V and J ends were trimmed by 3 bases and 2 bases, with 19 bases remaining between them. This CDR3 has 17 residues. By quantitative 5'-RACE with molecular barcodes, the TCR beta libraries were made. In TCRdb, the 5' RACE reads were re-called with MiXCR into one record per CDR3 protein. Counted here are about 750,000 distinct CDR3 sequences, under 20% occurring once; the ten biggest clones make up under 20%. This clonotype was obtained from a male donor with ankylosing spondylitis. Sequenced input: blood, either unsorted or a sorted T cell fraction (not recorded which). The genes are TRBV18 and TRBJ1-2; the D gene is possibly TRBD1 (6 bases). The CDR3 DNA sequence: TGTGCCAGCTCACCCGGACAGTTGAAAGTGGGGAACTATGGCTACACCTTC. Residues: CASSPGQLKVGNYGYTF.